The entry below describes one T cell receptor beta chain. Its antigen is still unknown. From the reads, TCRdb called clonotypes with MiXCR, one entry per CDR3 protein. The sample has roughly 62,000 distinct CDR3 sequences, 55% to 65% seen once; the top ten hold approximately 1.8%. CDR1 and CDR2 from the germline V gene are SGHRS and YFSETQ. CDR3 length: 14 amino acids. V gave up 4 bases and J gave up 4 bases, with 14 bases separating them. The data derive from a study of type 1 regulatory T cells. Overall study context: An in vitro protocol generated T-allo10, a Tr1-enriched, alloantigen-specific CD4 T cell product.

Study-wide results and caveats: Compared with non-Tr1 cells, Tr1 cells showed a narrower TCR repertoire.

The sequence was collected from a human donor in good health. This chain uses TRBV5-1 with TRBJ1-1; D is possibly TRBD1 (6 bases). The sequenced material came from cultured non-Tr1 T cells, either the whole culture or a sorted T cell fraction (not recorded which). The CDR3 DNA reads TGCGCCAGCAGCCCCGGGACAACGGCCACTGAAGCTTTCTTT. Translating gives CASSPGTTATEAFF. Supplemented by reference TRBV5-1 and TRBJ1-1, the full variable domain reads KAGVTQTPRYLIKTRGQQVTLSCSPISGHRSVSWYQQTPGQGLQFLFEYFSETQRNKGNFPGRFSGRQFSNSRSEMNVSTLELGDSALYLCASSPGTTATEAFFGQGTRLTVV.